This entry concerns a single TCR beta chain. The antigen remains unidentified. This CDR3 comprises 15 residues. V was clipped by 4 bases and J by 1 base, with 14 bases between them. Germline-derived CDR1 and CDR2 are MNHEY and SVGEGT. Measured with immunoSEQ multiplex PCR; TCRdb has only the in-frame clones, and not every one. In the table there are tens of thousands of clones, nearly 90% of which are singletons. This specimen belongs to a study of T cell responses to AZD1222 COVID-19 vaccine. Points from the study as a whole: Only a handful of people who got AZD1222 tested seropositive at baseline. Clonal diversity was possibly underestimated, and white British individuals and females predominated among donors.

This chain connects TRBV6-2 or TRBV6-3 to TRBJ2-7; D may be TRBD1 or TRBD2 (5 bases each). This receptor was identified in an adult who received the AZD1222 COVID-19 vaccine. Sequences were derived from peripheral blood, sampled 28 days after the second AZD1222 dose. The CDR3 nucleotides read TGTGCCAGCAGTTCGGCAGGGACGGATTCCTACGAGCAGTACTTC. Its translation is CASSSAGTDSYEQYF.